What follows are 32 T cell receptor beta chains derived from one specimen sequenced in a study of CD8 T cells in ankylosing spondylitis. The study, taken as a whole, reports: There was a TCR beta motif, made of several highly homologous variants, that appeared characteristic of ankylosing spondylitis blood.

No antigen has been assigned to these receptors. In TCRdb, the 5' RACE reads were re-called with MiXCR into one record per CDR3 protein. This table holds a few hundred thousand distinct CDR3 sequences, less than 9.5% found once. Sample: blood, either unsorted or a sorted T cell fraction (not recorded which). These receptors all stem from a male donor with ankylosing spondylitis.

This clonotype was detected ten times or more. V is TRBV6-1 and J is TRBJ2-2, with TRBD1 as a possible D gene (6 bases). CDR1 and CDR2 (germline): MNHNS, SASEGT. The CDR3 has 16 residues. Trimming took 5 bases from V and 1 from J, leaving 14 bases between them. DNA for the CDR3: TGTGCCAGCAGTCTCGGACAGAGATTGAACACCGGGGAGCTGTTTTTT. Translation gives CASSLGQRLNTGELFF.

This clonotype has just a few counts. The V and J genes are TRBV7-9 and TRBJ1-1; a possible D gene is TRBD1 (6 bases). V lost 3 bases and J lost 3, with 14 bases in between. Looked up from germline, CDR1 is SEHNR and CDR2 is FQNEAQ (reference sequence). The CDR3 contains 15 residues. The CDR3 DNA reads TGTGCCAGCAGCTTTTTCCAGGGGAGGTACACTGAAGCTTTCTTT. Residues: CASSFFQGRYTEAFF.

This clonotype was seen a few times. The V gene is TRBV20-1, the J gene TRBJ1-3, with D unclear. The CDR3 spans 14 residues. The V end lost 6 bases, the J end lost 0 bases, and 12 bases lay between the germline ends. In germline, CDR1 is DFQATT, CDR2 SNEGSKA (reference sequence). CDR3 loop: CSAFRLISGNTIYF. CDR3 coding DNA: TGCAGTGCCTTCCGACTTATCTCTGGAAACACCATATATTTT.

This clonotype was picked up a small number of times. The chain has TRBV20-1 and TRBJ2-7; the D gene is possibly TRBD1 (5 bases). Trimming shortened V by 4 bases and J by 3 bases, and 10 bases separated the two germline ends. CDR1 DFQATT and CDR2 SNEGSKA come from the germline V gene (reference sequence). This CDR3 contains 12 residues. CDR3 bases: TGCAGTGCTATCCCCCAGGGCTACGAGCAGTACTTC. Translated, it gives CSAIPQGYEQYF.

This clonotype was counted many times. The gene calls are TRBV2 and TRBJ2-2; D call uncertain. Germline V gene lookup returns CDR1 SNHLY and CDR2 FYNNEI. V was pared by 10 bases and J by 4 bases, with 16 bases between. The CDR3 runs 14 residues. CDR3 nucleotides: TGTGCCACCACCGACGAGGAGTTCACCGGGGAGCTGTTTTTT. Its translation: CATTDEEFTGELFF.

This clonotype appeared a few times. The V gene is TRBV4-1, the J gene TRBJ1-1, with 7 bases identical to TRBD1. The CDR3 loop spans 15 amino acids. Germline V lookup: CDR1 MGHRA, CDR2 YSYEKL. The V gene end was trimmed by 3 bases and the J gene end by 5 bases; junction bases not matched to a gene: 9. The CDR3 loop is CASSQLRTGGTEAFF. CDR3 coding DNA: TGCGCCAGCAGCCAGCTTCGGACAGGAGGGACTGAAGCTTTCTTT.

This clonotype was seen at least ten times. The chain links TRBV18 to TRBJ2-2; 9 bases line up with TRBD1. CDR3 length: 16 residues. V gave up 3 bases and J gave up 4 bases; unmatched junction bases: 6. Germline CDR1 and CDR2: KGHSH and LQKENI. CDR3 nucleotide sequence: TGTGCCAGCTCACCGGGACAGGGCCTTTTCACCGGGGAGCTGTTTTTT. The encoded protein is CASSPGQGLFTGELFF.

This chain uses TRBV7-2 with TRBJ2-7, with D possibly matching TRBD2 (5 bases). The CDR3 spans 14 residues. V lost 5 bases and J 6 bases, leaving 17 bases between the germline ends. Germline CDR1 and CDR2: SGHTA and FQGNSA. For the CDR3, the DNA is TGTGCCAGCAGCGTATTACCGGGAACTTCCGAGCAGTACTTC. Amino acids: CASSVLPGTSEQYF.

The rearrangement uses TRBV29-1 and TRBJ2-3; 7 bases align to TRBD2. V dropped 4 bases and J dropped 5; count of bases not matched to a gene: 12. The CDR3 totals 15 residues. CDR1 and CDR2 from the germline V gene are SQVTM and ANQGSEA. The CDR3 DNA sequence: TGCAGCGTTGTTCCCGGGACTATCGGTATAGATACGCAGTATTTT. Its protein product is CSVVPGTIGIDTQYF.

This clonotype showed up many times. The CDR3, as DNA: TGCGCCAGCAGCGACCAGTTGGACACTGAAGCTTTCTTT. Translating it yields CASSDQLDTEAFF. The rearrangement links TRBV5-1 to TRBJ1-1, with no clear D. Germline V gene data show CDR1 as SGHRS and CDR2 as YFSETQ. V lost 4 bases, J lost 3 bases, and 10 bases lay in between. This CDR3 has 13 residues.

In this sample, this clonotype turned up many times. V is TRBV24-1 and J is TRBJ2-3; D call uncertain. In germline, CDR1 is KGHDR, CDR2 SFDVKD. The CDR3 sequence is 13 residues long. V dropped 8 bases and J dropped 0 bases, with 8 bases sitting between them. The CDR3 DNA reads TGTGCCACCACCGACGGAAGCACAGATACGCAGTATTTT. Amino acid sequence: CATTDGSTDTQYF.

This clonotype appeared a few times. The CDR3 sequence: CSGLSFFGNRVSGYTF. The DNA of the CDR3 is TGCAGCGGCTTGAGTTTCTTTGGGAACAGGGTTAGCGGCTACACCTTC. V is TRBV29-1 and J is TRBJ1-2; D is perhaps TRBD1 (6 bases). There are 16 residues in the CDR3. In germline, CDR1 is SQVTM, CDR2 ANQGSEA. V was cut by 7 bases and J by 8 bases, with 29 bases left in between.

This clonotype was seen many times. The chain links TRBV29-1 to TRBJ1-5; 7 bases align to TRBD1. Germline V lookup: CDR1 SQVTM, CDR2 ANQGSEA. This CDR3 has 13 amino acids. The V gene end was trimmed by 5 bases and the J gene end by 4 bases; junction bases not matched to a gene: 5. The CDR3 nucleotides are TGCAGCGTTACTGCAGGGGGGAATCAGCCCCAGCATTTT. Translated: CSVTAGGNQPQHF.

The genes are TRBV9 and TRBJ1-1, with D tentatively TRBD1 (5 bases). V was shortened by 0 bases and J by 2 bases, with 8 bases between the two germline ends. The CDR3 totals 14 residues. Per germline, CDR1 SGDLS and CDR2 YYNGEE. CDR3 DNA sequence: TGTGCCAGCAGCGTAGGACAGATAAACACTGAAGCTTTCTTT. The encoded protein is CASSVGQINTEAFF.

This clonotype was recorded at least ten times. This chain connects TRBV18 to TRBJ2-6; no firm D call. Germline CDR1 reads KGHSH; CDR2 reads LQKENI. CDR3 length: 14 residues. Trimming removed 8 bases from V and 0 bases from J, with 8 bases in between. Here the CDR3 reads CASSPSSGANVLTF. The CDR3 DNA follows: TGTGCCAGCAGTCCGAGCTCTGGGGCCAACGTCCTGACTTTC.

This clonotype was recorded at least ten times. The rearrangement joins TRBV6-2 or TRBV6-3 to TRBJ2-7, with D unresolved. The CDR3 consists of 12 residues. Per the germline V gene, CDR1 is MNHEY and CDR2 is SVGEGT. Trimming pared 5 bases from V and 9 bases from J, leaving 14 bases between. CDR3 sequence reads: CASSPPSGLQYF. The CDR3 nucleotides are TGTGCCAGCAGTCCCCCCTCCGGTCTGCAGTACTTC.

The chain carries TRBV5-1 and TRBJ2-7; 10 nucleotides agree with TRBD2. CDR3 length equals 13 residues. The V segment lost 3 bases and the J segment 5 bases; nucleotides outside the gene matches: 2. Germline V gene data show CDR1 as SGHRS and CDR2 as YFSETQ. The CDR3 DNA sequence: TGCGCCAGCAGCTCGCTAGCGGGAGACGAGCAGTACTTC. Translation: CASSSLAGDEQYF.

This clonotype was detected a few times. The rearrangement joins TRBV20-1 to TRBJ2-1, with TRBD1 identical over 7 bases. This CDR3 has 16 residues. In germline, CDR1 is DFQATT, CDR2 SNEGSKA (reference sequence). After removal of 2 bases from V and 0 bases from J, the junction contained 7 bases not matched to a gene. DNA for the CDR3: TGCAGTGCTAGAACTACGACAGGGAGCTCCTACAATGAGCAGTTCTTC. It codes for CSARTTTGSSYNEQFF.

The rearrangement links TRBV5-1 to TRBJ2-7; the match to TRBD1 covers 8 bases. J was trimmed by 2 bases and V by 7 bases; bases with no gene match: 5. Germline V gene lookup returns CDR1 SGHRS and CDR2 YFSETQ. CDR3 size: 13 residues. CDR3 in amino acids: CASGQDRAYEQYF. CDR3 DNA: TGCGCCAGCGGGCAGGACAGGGCCTACGAGCAGTACTTC.

This clonotype was found many times. The V call is TRBV29-1, the J call TRBJ1-1, with D possibly being TRBD1 (5 bases). The germline gives CDR1 SQVTM, CDR2 ANQGSEA. The CDR3 loop spans 14 amino acids. V shed 5 bases and J shed 0 bases, with 13 bases lying between them. The CDR3 DNA reads as TGCAGCGTTACCCGACGGGGCATGAACACTGAAGCTTTCTTT. Its protein product is CSVTRRGMNTEAFF.

This clonotype was observed many times. The V call is TRBV10-3, the J call TRBJ2-1, with 10 bases aligning to TRBD2. CDR1 and CDR2 (germline): ENHRY, SYGVKD. V lost 8 bases, J lost 7 bases, and 14 bases stayed unmatched. CDR3 length: 16 amino acids. This CDR3 reads CAICVPSGSAGNEQFF. In DNA, the CDR3 is TGTGCCATCTGTGTCCCTAGCGGGAGTGCGGGGAATGAGCAGTTCTTC.

This clonotype appeared a few times. The V call is TRBV5-1, the J call TRBJ2-3; TRBD2 might be the D (6 bases). CDR1 is SGHRS and CDR2 is YFSETQ in the germline V gene. Trimming shortened V by 3 bases and J by 0 bases, and 14 bases separated the two germline ends. The CDR3 consists of 16 residues. The CDR3 spells CASSSRRGPSTDTQYF. CDR3 nucleotides: TGCGCCAGCAGCTCCCGGCGGGGTCCTAGCACAGATACGCAGTATTTT.

The V gene is TRBV6-5, the J gene TRBJ1-2; D is unclear. Per germline, CDR1 MNHEY and CDR2 SVGAGI. The length of the CDR3 is 14 residues. V was shortened by 2 bases and J by 1 base, with 8 bases between the two germline ends. CDR3: CASSYLRSNYGYTF. Written as DNA, the CDR3 is TGTGCCAGCAGTTACCTGAGAAGTAACTATGGCTACACCTTC.

The rearrangement uses TRBV12-3 or TRBV12-4 and TRBJ2-5; D ambiguous. Trimming pared 1 base from V and 2 bases from J, leaving 11 bases between. The CDR3 is 15 residues long. DNA of the CDR3: TGTGCCAGCAGTTTAGGTACTCCTGCTCAAGAGACCCAGTACTTC. Protein: CASSLGTPAQETQYF.

This chain uses TRBV4-1 with TRBJ2-1; D is tentatively TRBD1 or TRBD2 (6 bases each). There are 16 residues in the CDR3. Germline CDR1 and CDR2: MGHRA and YSYEKL. V was cut by 0 bases and J by 12 bases, with 21 bases left in between. The CDR3 reads CASSQEVGGGSAWQFF. The CDR3 nucleotides read TGCGCCAGCAGCCAAGAGGTGGGGGGCGGTAGCGCATGGCAGTTCTTC.

This clonotype came up a few times. The V gene is TRBV5-1, the J gene TRBJ1-4; 7 nucleotides align to TRBD1. Per germline, CDR1 SGHRS and CDR2 YFSETQ. Unmatched junction bases numbered 6, after V lost 2 bases and J lost 8 bases. CDR3 length: 14 amino acids. The CDR3: CASSFTGVGEKLFF. The CDR3 nucleotides are TGCGCCAGCAGCTTCACAGGGGTTGGGGAAAAACTGTTTTTT.

This clonotype appeared a few times. CDR3 sequence: CASSLAWRETSYEQYF. CDR3 bases: TGCGCCAGCAGCTTGGCTTGGCGGGAAACCTCCTACGAGCAGTACTTC. This chain links TRBV5-1 with TRBJ2-7; D possibly corresponds to TRBD2 (6 bases). CDR1 and CDR2 from the germline V gene are SGHRS and YFSETQ. V lost 0 bases, J lost 0 bases, and 13 bases lay in between. The CDR3 extends over 16 amino acids.

The chain joins TRBV27 to TRBJ1-4; 10 nucleotides align to TRBD1. Germline CDR1 MNHEY, CDR2 SMNVEV (reference sequence). Losses at the gene ends were 6 bases for V and 8 bases for J; bases not matched to a gene: 9. The CDR3 length is 15 residues. The CDR3 region is CASRPRTGGREKLFF. In nucleotides, the CDR3 is TGTGCCAGCAGACCAAGGACAGGGGGACGGGAAAAACTGTTTTTT. The variable domain in full, completed from reference TRBV27 and TRBJ1-4, reads EAQVTQNPRYLITVTGKKLTVTCSQNMNHEYMSWYRQDPGLGLRQIYYSMNVEVTDKGDVPEGYKVSRKEKRNFPLILESPSPNQTSLYFCASRPRTGGREKLFFGSGTQLSVL.

This chain joins TRBV7-3 and TRBJ2-1; D perhaps matches TRBD2 (6 bases). The V gene lost 2 bases and the J gene lost 6 bases, with 17 bases spanning the gap. Germline CDR1 SGHTA, CDR2 FQGTGA. This CDR3 comprises 16 residues. The CDR3 sequence is CASSLRWEEEGNEQFF. CDR3 sequence (DNA): TGTGCCAGCAGCTTACGGTGGGAGGAAGAGGGCAATGAGCAGTTCTTC.

This clonotype was seen repeatedly, ten times or more. The rearrangement joins TRBV7-9 to TRBJ1-4; D perhaps matches TRBD1 (6 bases). The CDR3 runs 14 residues. Germline V gene lookup returns CDR1 SEHNR and CDR2 FQNEAQ (reference sequence). Trimming stripped 5 bases from V and 5 bases from J, with 12 bases between. The CDR3 loop is CASSPSGGNEKLFF. The CDR3 DNA sequence: TGTGCCAGCAGCCCCAGTGGGGGCAATGAAAAACTGTTTTTT.

The sample holds a few counts of this clonotype. V usage is TRBV15 and J usage is TRBJ2-4, with D possibly matching TRBD1 (6 bases). The CDR3 spans 12 residues. Germline lookup yields CDR1 LNHNV and CDR2 YYDKDF (reference sequence). V was trimmed by 10 bases and J by 9 bases, leaving 16 bases between them. CDR3 in amino acids: CASGSDSRIQYF. In nucleotides, the CDR3 is TGTGCCAGTGGCTCGGACAGTCGCATTCAGTACTTC.

This clonotype came up a few times. The chain combines TRBV29-1 with TRBJ1-5, with D perhaps TRBD1 (6 bases). V was shortened by 7 bases and J by 4 bases, with 14 bases between the two germline ends. CDR1 is SQVTM, CDR2 ANQGSEA, per germline. This CDR3 is 13 amino acids long. The CDR3 reads CSAVQGGNQPQHF. CDR3 nucleotides: TGCAGCGCCGTACAGGGAGGGAATCAGCCCCAGCATTTT.